The source of this TCR beta chain is a study of response to subunit inactivated influenza vaccine. Study-level findings and limits: Each seasonal influenza vaccination recruits few new T cells, the authors suggested.

The trim removed 0 bases at V and 4 bases at J, leaving 11 bases unmatched. The CDR3 loop spans 19 amino acids. CDR1 MGHRA and CDR2 YSYEKL come from the germline V gene. Using its own MiXCR run on the RT-PCR reads, TCRdb lists one record per CDR3 protein. The sample has around 190,000 distinct CDR3 sequences, about 15% seen once. This clonotype has a handful of counts. The target antigen is unknown. V is TRBV4-1 and J is TRBJ2-2; 10 nucleotides agree with TRBD2. The material was CD8+ T cells sorted from PBMCs, obtained roughly 5 days after vaccination. The receptor was derived from a man over 45 who received an inactivated influenza vaccine. The CDR3 reads CASSQEWGTLAGGTGELFF. CDR3 nucleotides: TGCGCCAGCAGCCAAGAATGGGGCACTTTAGCGGGGGGCACCGGGGAGCTGTTTTTT.